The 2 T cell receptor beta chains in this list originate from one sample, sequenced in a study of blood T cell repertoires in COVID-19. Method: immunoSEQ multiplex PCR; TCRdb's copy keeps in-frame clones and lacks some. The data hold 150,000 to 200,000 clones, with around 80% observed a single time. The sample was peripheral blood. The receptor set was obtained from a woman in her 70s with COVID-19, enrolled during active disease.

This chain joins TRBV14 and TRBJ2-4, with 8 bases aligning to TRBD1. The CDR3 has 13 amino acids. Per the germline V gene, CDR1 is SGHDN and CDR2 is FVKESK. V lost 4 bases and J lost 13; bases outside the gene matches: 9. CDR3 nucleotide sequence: TGTGCCAGCAGCCGCACAGGGGGACGGATACAGTACTTC. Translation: CASSRTGGRIQYF.

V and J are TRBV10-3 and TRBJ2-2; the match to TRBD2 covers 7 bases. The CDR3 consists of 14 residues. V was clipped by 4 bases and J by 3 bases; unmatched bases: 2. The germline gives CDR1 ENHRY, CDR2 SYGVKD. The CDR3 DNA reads TGTGCCATCAGTGGGACTAGAGACACCGGGGAGCTGTTTTTT. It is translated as CAISGTRDTGELFF.